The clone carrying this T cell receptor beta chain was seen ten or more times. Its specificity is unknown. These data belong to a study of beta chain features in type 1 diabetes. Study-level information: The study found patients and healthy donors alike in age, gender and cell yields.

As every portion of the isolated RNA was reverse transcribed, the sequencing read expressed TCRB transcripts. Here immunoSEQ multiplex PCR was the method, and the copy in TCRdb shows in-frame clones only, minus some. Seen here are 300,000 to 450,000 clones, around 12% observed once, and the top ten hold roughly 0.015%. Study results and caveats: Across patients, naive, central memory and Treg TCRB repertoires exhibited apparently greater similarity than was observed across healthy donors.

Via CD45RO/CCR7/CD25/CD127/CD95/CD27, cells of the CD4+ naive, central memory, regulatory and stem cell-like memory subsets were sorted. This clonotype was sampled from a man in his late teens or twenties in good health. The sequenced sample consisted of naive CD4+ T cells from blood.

CDR3 region: CSVRTSGNTDTQYF. CDR3 in DNA: TGCAGCGTCAGGACTAGCGGAAATACAGATACGCAGTATTTT. The V and J genes are TRBV29-1 and TRBJ2-3, with 10 bases that match TRBD2. From germline, CDR1 is SQVTM and CDR2 ANQGSEA. The CDR3 has 14 amino acids. Trimming took 6 bases from V and 3 from J; bases not matched to a gene: 6.